This T cell receptor beta chain came from a study of blood T cell repertoires in COVID-19. Study as a whole: PBMCs, B-cell-depleted T cells, or T cells were the source of the cDNA or gDNA that made up the material.

The CDR3 runs to 14 residues. Trimming at V came to 4 bases and at J to 1 base, leaving 3 bases not matched to a gene. Germline lookup yields CDR1 MDHEN and CDR2 SYDVKM. Original methodology: It was from reference gene primer amplification that nucleated cell counts were estimated. TCRdb's copy holds only in-frame clones and misses some; the assay was immunoSEQ multiplex PCR. V and J calls and clone size are copied from that table; D and trimming were computed from the DNA. This sample has roughly 250,000 clones; approximately 83% occur once, and the top ten carry 15% to 17%. J is TRBJ1-1 and V is TRBV28; 7 bases fit TRBD1. The TCR was taken from a person aged 70 to 80 with COVID-19, enrolled during active disease. Sequencing was done on a sample of peripheral blood. CDR3 region: CASSSTGTNTEAFF. In DNA form, the CDR3 reads TGTGCCAGCAGTTCGACAGGGACGAACACTGAAGCTTTCTTT.